The rows below give T cell receptor beta chains drawn from one sample of a study of shared clonotypes between healthy human individuals. Assay: immunoSEQ multiplex PCR; the TCRdb copy retains only in-frame clones and omits some. The sample records fewer than 3 million clones, 85% to 95% being singletons. The sequencing input was naive CD4+ T cells from PBMCs. The receptors stem from a man younger than 35 in good health. Some clones in this sample may be carry-over from other donors' samples. Both conserved end residues are part of each CDR3. The D gene is left open where the match is weak. Some rows have no size entry. The others give once, few or many, or a class for an expanded clone.

v_call	j_call	clone_size	d_call	cdr3_aa	cdr3_nt
TRBV27	TRBJ1-2	.	.	CASSSPTEINYGYTF	TGTGCCAGCAGTTCTCCGACAGAGATAAACTATGGCTACACCTTC
TRBV28	TRBJ2-7	.	TRBD2	CASRDSGSSYEQYF	TGTGCCAGCAGGGATAGCGGGAGCTCCTACGAGCAGTACTTC
TRBV27	TRBJ1-1	.	.	CASSPRWLGEAFF	TGTGCCAGCAGTCCCCGGTGGTTGGGTGAAGCTTTCTTT
TRBV5-4	TRBJ2-7	.	.	CASSPPGSYEQYF	TGTGCCAGCAGCCCCCCGGGTTCATACGAGCAGTACTTC
TRBV30	TRBJ1-5	few	.	CAWSARTNQPQHF	TGTGCCTGGAGCGCCCGGACCAATCAGCCCCAGCATTTT
TRBV7-9	TRBJ2-7	.	.	CASSSNQGYEQYF	TGTGCCAGCAGCTCTAACCAGGGGTACGAGCAGTACTTC
TRBV5-1	TRBJ1-5	.	TRBD1	CASSLAPDRKNQPQHF	TGCGCCAGCAGCTTGGCCCCGGACAGGAAAAATCAGCCCCAGCATTTT
TRBV11-3	TRBJ1-5	.	TRBD1	CASSPDRRRCQPQHF	TGTGCCAGCAGCCCGGACAGGAGGAGGTGTCAGCCCCAGCATTTT
TRBV18	TRBJ2-7	once	.	CASSPPLGPGKEQYF	TGTGCCAGCTCACCCCCTTTGGGACCCGGCAAAGAGCAGTACTTC
TRBV10-1	TRBJ2-7	.	.	CASSPEMGEQYF	TGCGCCAGCAGCCCCGAGATGGGGGAGCAGTACTTC